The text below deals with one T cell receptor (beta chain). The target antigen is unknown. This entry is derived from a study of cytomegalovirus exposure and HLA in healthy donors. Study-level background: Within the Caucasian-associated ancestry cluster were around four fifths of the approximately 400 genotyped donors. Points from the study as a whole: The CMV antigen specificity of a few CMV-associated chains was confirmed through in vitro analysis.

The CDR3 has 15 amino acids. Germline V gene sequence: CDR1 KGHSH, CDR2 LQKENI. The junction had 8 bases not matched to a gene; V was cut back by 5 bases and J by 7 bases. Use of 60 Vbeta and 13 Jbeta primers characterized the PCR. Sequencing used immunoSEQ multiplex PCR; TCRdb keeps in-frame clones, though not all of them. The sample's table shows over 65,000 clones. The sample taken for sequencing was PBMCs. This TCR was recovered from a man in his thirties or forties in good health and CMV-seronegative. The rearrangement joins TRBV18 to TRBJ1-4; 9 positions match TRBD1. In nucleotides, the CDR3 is TGTGCCAGCTCAACTACAGGGGGCATTGGTGAAAAACTGTTTTTT. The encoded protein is CASSTTGGIGEKLFF.